What follows describes a single TCR beta chain. CDR3 length: 15 residues. Looked up from germline, CDR1 is SGHTA and CDR2 is FQGNSA. The V and J ends lost 0 bases and 0 bases respectively, with 8 bases between them. Regarding treatment: roughly 19 received Ad26.COV2.S at low or high dose, single or two shots; 5 received placebo; per-sample allocation not given. Sampling was done on day 63 after the first vaccine or placebo injection. Donor was an adult aged 18-55 years in Boston. These data originate in a study of Ad26.COV2.S vaccination and SARS-CoV-2 variants. Method: immunoSEQ multiplex PCR; TCRdb's copy keeps in-frame clones and lacks some. The sample holds roughly 300,000 clones, roughly 90% seen once.

The J gene is TRBJ1-2, the V gene TRBV7-2; no firm D call. The TCR was taken from a person aged 18-65 years who received the Ad26.COV2.S COVID-19 vaccine or a placebo. Here the sequenced sample was peripheral blood, taken in a trial of Ad26.COV2.S vaccine versus placebo. The CDR3: CASSLAAVANYGYTF. As DNA, the CDR3 is TGTGCCAGCAGCTTAGCGGCAGTTGCTAACTATGGCTACACCTTC.